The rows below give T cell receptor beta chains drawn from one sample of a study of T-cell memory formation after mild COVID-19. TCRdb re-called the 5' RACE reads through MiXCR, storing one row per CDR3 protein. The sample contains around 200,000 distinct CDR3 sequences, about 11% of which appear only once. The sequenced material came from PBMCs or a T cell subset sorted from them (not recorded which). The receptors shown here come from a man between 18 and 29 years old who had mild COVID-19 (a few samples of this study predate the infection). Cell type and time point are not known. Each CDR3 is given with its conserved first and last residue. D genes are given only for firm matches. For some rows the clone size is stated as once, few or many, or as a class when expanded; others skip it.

CSATHQYQETQYF | TGCAGTGCTACCCACCAGTACCAAGAGACCCAGTACTTC | many | TRBJ2-5 | NA | TRBV20-1
CSASGQGASDTQYF | TGCAGTGCTAGCGGACAGGGGGCATCAGATACGCAGTATTTT | NA | TRBJ2-3 | TRBD1 | TRBV20-1
CSASSPSRGELFF | TGCAGTGCTAGTTCCCCTTCCAGGGGGGAGCTGTTTTTT | few | TRBJ2-2 | NA | TRBV20-1
CATSDSETVGTGELFF | TGTGCCACCAGTGATTCCGAGACAGTCGGCACCGGGGAGCTGTTTTTT | NA | TRBJ2-2 | NA | TRBV24-1
CATMDSTSTGELFF | TGTGCCACCATGGACAGCACTTCCACCGGGGAGCTGTTTTTT | few | TRBJ2-2 | NA | TRBV24-1
CSASEVSSGNTIYF | TGCAGCGCAAGCGAGGTTTCCTCTGGAAACACCATATATTTT | few | TRBJ1-3 | NA | TRBV29-1
CASTRLGGTNGYTF | TGTGCCAGCACCCGATTGGGGGGCACGAATGGCTACACCTTC | few | TRBJ1-2 | NA | TRBV6-2/TRBV6-3
CASSLTPNYGYTF | TGTGCCAGCAGTTTAACACCAAACTATGGCTACACCTTC | few | TRBJ1-2 | NA | TRBV27
CASSIIGGGTQYF | TGTGCCAGCAGCATTATAGGGGGGGGTACGCAGTATTTT | few | TRBJ2-3 | NA | TRBV7-2
CASNVGQGDYGYTF | TGTGCCAGTAATGTGGGACAGGGAGACTATGGCTACACCTTC | NA | TRBJ1-2 | TRBD1 | TRBV19
CASSSTGTYGYTF | TGTGCCAGCAGCTCAACAGGGACTTATGGCTACACCTTC | many | TRBJ1-2 | NA | TRBV12-3/TRBV12-4
CASSLVWTSGEKTQYF | TGTGCCAGCAGCTTGGTGTGGACTAGCGGTGAGAAGACCCAGTACTTC | NA | TRBJ2-5 | TRBD2 | TRBV5-4
CSAGLAGGPGLETQYF | TGCAGTGCTGGACTAGCGGGGGGGCCTGGGTTAGAGACCCAGTACTTC | NA | TRBJ2-5 | TRBD2 | TRBV20-1
CASRRDGSNEQFF | TGTGCCAGCAGACGGGACGGGAGCAATGAGCAGTTCTTC | many | TRBJ2-1 | NA | TRBV6-2/TRBV6-3
CASGLGTSTDTQYF | TGTGCTAGTGGTTTAGGGACTAGCACAGATACGCAGTATTTT | NA | TRBJ2-3 | NA | TRBV12-5
CASSLGQYSDTQYF | TGCGCCAGCAGCCTCGGACAGTACTCAGATACGCAGTATTTT | NA | TRBJ2-3 | NA | TRBV5-1
CAWSVLLGDGYTF | TGTGCCTGGAGTGTACTTCTAGGGGATGGCTACACCTTC | NA | TRBJ1-2 | NA | TRBV30
CASTPVKGTQYF | TGTGCCAGCACCCCGGTGAAGGGGACCCAGTACTTC | many | TRBJ2-5 | NA | TRBV7-2
CASSSQTGGAETQYF | TGCGCCAGCAGCTCCCAAACAGGGGGCGCAGAGACCCAGTACTTC | few | TRBJ2-5 | TRBD1 | TRBV5-1
CASSLDLPGYTF | TGTGCCAGCAGCTTAGATCTCCCTGGCTACACCTTC | many | TRBJ1-2 | NA | TRBV7-2
CASRGQGGDTEAFF | TGTGCCAGCAGGGGACAGGGGGGTGACACTGAAGCTTTCTTT | NA | TRBJ1-1 | TRBD1 | TRBV25-1
CASSPTGEGNEQFF | TGTGCCAGCAGCCCGACAGGGGAGGGCAATGAGCAGTTCTTC | few | TRBJ2-1 | NA | TRBV7-2
CSFRWGKDTQYF | TGCAGCTTCCGGTGGGGGAAAGATACGCAGTATTTT | few | TRBJ2-3 | NA | TRBV29-1
CASSSRSNEKLFF | TGTGCCAGCAGTTCTCGGAGTAATGAAAAACTGTTTTTT | NA | TRBJ1-4 | NA | TRBV6-5
CAIRRQGDTGELFF | TGTGCCATCAGAAGACAGGGTGACACCGGGGAGCTGTTTTTT | NA | TRBJ2-2 | TRBD1 | TRBV10-3
CASSLAPPTNTEAFF | TGCGCCAGCAGCTTGGCCCCTCCTACGAACACTGAAGCTTTCTTT | NA | TRBJ1-1 | NA | TRBV5-1
CASSQDPPITDGPSGSSGANVLTF | TGCGCCAGCAGCCAAGATCCACCGATAACGGACGGTCCCTCAGGAAGCTCTGGGGCCAACGTCCTGACTTTC | many | TRBJ2-6 | NA | TRBV4-3
CASSWSIGDSTIYF | TGTGCCAGCAGTTGGAGTATAGGTGATAGCACCATATATTTT | NA | TRBJ1-3 | NA | TRBV6-5
CAGTRDRDTDTQYF | TGTGCCGGCACCCGGGACAGGGACACAGATACGCAGTATTTT | NA | TRBJ2-3 | TRBD1 | TRBV7-2
CASTVLLPANNEQFF | TGTGCCAGCACCGTCTTACTTCCTGCAAACAATGAGCAGTTCTTC | many | TRBJ2-1 | NA | TRBV7-9
CASSIDRGPGNTIYF | TGTGCCAGCAGCATAGACAGGGGCCCCGGAAACACCATATATTTT | few | TRBJ1-3 | TRBD1 | TRBV7-7
CASSLYSGRLGEQFF | TGTGCCAGCAGCTTATATAGCGGGAGATTGGGGGAGCAGTTCTTC | many | TRBJ2-1 | TRBD2 | TRBV7-3
CASSSDLSGANSPLHF | TGCGCCAGCAGCTCGGACCTAAGTGGGGCGAATTCACCCCTCCACTTT | few | TRBJ1-6 | NA | TRBV5-1
CATSRVTGSLYEQYF | TGTGCCACCAGCAGAGTAACAGGGAGTCTCTACGAGCAGTACTTC | NA | TRBJ2-7 | NA | TRBV15
CASSTGLAGSEQFF | TGTGCCAGCAGCACGGGACTAGCGGGTAGTGAGCAGTTCTTC | NA | TRBJ2-1 | TRBD2 | TRBV7-9
CSAIPRTGFQETQYF | TGCAGTGCCATCCCAAGGACAGGATTCCAAGAGACCCAGTACTTC | many | TRBJ2-5 | TRBD1 | TRBV20-1
CASSVGLAVDTQYF | TGTGCCAGCAGCGTAGGACTAGCGGTAGATACGCAGTATTTT | NA | TRBJ2-3 | TRBD2 | TRBV9
CSAPLRDRGRDEQFF | TGCAGTGCTCCCCTCCGGGACAGGGGACGTGATGAGCAGTTCTTC | few | TRBJ2-1 | TRBD1 | TRBV20-1
CASSIGTPQTEAFF | TGCGCCAGCAGCATAGGGACCCCCCAAACTGAAGCTTTCTTT | NA | TRBJ1-1 | NA | TRBV5-1
CSVGSGGYGYTF | TGCAGCGTTGGGAGTGGGGGCTATGGCTACACCTTC | few | TRBJ1-2 | NA | TRBV29-1
CASSPQGLTEAFF | TGTGCCAGCAGTCCACAGGGACTCACTGAAGCTTTCTTT | few | TRBJ1-1 | NA | TRBV6-5
CASSQDLPTTQYF | TGTGCCAGCAGCCAAGATCTACCTACTACGCAGTATTTT | NA | TRBJ2-3 | NA | TRBV4-2
CATSLRGSNQPQHF | TGTGCCACCAGTCTTCGGGGAAGCAATCAGCCCCAGCATTTT | NA | TRBJ1-5 | NA | TRBV15
CASGLGRAQPQHF | TGTGCCAGCGGGCTAGGAAGGGCTCAGCCCCAGCATTTT | NA | TRBJ1-5 | NA | TRBV12-3/TRBV12-4
CASSLVGRRGTEAFF | TGTGCCAGTTCCCTGGTGGGGAGGAGGGGCACTGAAGCTTTCTTT | NA | TRBJ1-1 | NA | TRBV6-5
CASSKGVGGYNEQFF | TGTGCCAGTAGTAAAGGGGTTGGGGGATATAATGAGCAGTTCTTC | few | TRBJ2-1 | NA | TRBV19
CSGQGPSSTDTQYF | TGCAGTGGACAGGGCCCCTCTAGCACAGATACGCAGTATTTT | few | TRBJ2-3 | TRBD1 | TRBV20-1
CSAPQTGQETQYF | TGCAGTGCCCCCCAGACAGGGCAAGAGACCCAGTACTTC | NA | TRBJ2-5 | TRBD1 | TRBV20-1
CSARPPAGGKAFF | TGCAGTGCTAGACCGCCGGCCGGGGGTAAAGCTTTCTTT | NA | TRBJ1-1 | NA | TRBV20-1
CASSLGGHTDTQYF | TGTGCCAGCAGCTTAGGGGGGCACACAGATACGCAGTATTTT | few | TRBJ2-3 | NA | TRBV7-9
CASSLVLRFTEAFF | TGTGCCAGCAGCTTGGTTCTAAGGTTCACTGAAGCTTTCTTT | few | TRBJ1-1 | NA | TRBV7-2